Listed below are T cell receptor beta chains from one sample, sequenced in a study of blood T cell repertoires in COVID-19. The table came from immunoSEQ multiplex PCR; TCRdb's copy has only in-frame clones and leaves some out. The sample contains a few hundred thousand clones, around 87% of which appear only once. Sample: peripheral blood. These receptors came from an older woman with COVID-19, enrolled during active disease. Each CDR3 is given with its conserved first and last residue. The D gene is left open where the match is weak. Clone size appears in some rows only: once, few, many, or a class for an expanded clone.

d_gene,j_gene,v_gene,abundance,CDR3nt,CDR3aa
TRBD1,TRBJ2-7,TRBV2,-,TGTGCCAGCAAAAGGACAGGGGGCGACGAGCAGTACTTC,CASKRTGGDEQYF
-,TRBJ2-3,TRBV28,-,TGTGCCACCATAGGGGGGGGGTATACAGATACGCAGTATTTT,CATIGGGYTDTQYF
TRBD1,TRBJ1-4,TRBV3-1/TRBV3-2,few,TGTGCCAGCAGCCAAATGGCAGGGGGCGATGAAAAACTGTTTTTT,CASSQMAGGDEKLFF
TRBD1,TRBJ2-7,TRBV7-2,-,TGTGCCAGCAGCAATGACAGGGGGAATAGGAACGAGCAGTACTTC,CASSNDRGNRNEQYF
TRBD1,TRBJ1-4,TRBV27,-,TGTGCCAGCAGTGGATACACGGGACAGGGGAATGAAAAACTGTTTTTT,CASSGYTGQGNEKLFF
TRBD1,TRBJ2-7,TRBV3-1/TRBV3-2,-,TGTGCCAGCAGCCGACAGGGGTCTTCCTACGAGCAGTACTTC,CASSRQGSSYEQYF
-,TRBJ1-2,TRBV12-3/TRBV12-4,-,TGTGCCAGCAGATCAACAGGGCACTATGGCTACACCTTC,CASRSTGHYGYTF
TRBD1,TRBJ2-7,TRBV3-1/TRBV3-2,-,TGTGCCAGCAGCCAAGAAGGGGGCAGGGTTTACGAGCAGTACTTC,CASSQEGGRVYEQYF
-,TRBJ2-6,TRBV30,-,TGTGCCTCAGGGTTCGGGGCCAACGTCCTGACTTTC,CASGFGANVLTF
-,TRBJ1-2,TRBV3-1/TRBV3-2,-,TGTGCCAGCAGCCAAGTGGCGGATGGCTACACCTTC,CASSQVADGYTF
TRBD1,TRBJ1-2,TRBV7-2,-,TGTGCCAGCAGCTTGGGATTAGGGACAGGGAGAGTTAACTATGGCTACACCTTC,CASSLGLGTGRVNYGYTF
TRBD1,TRBJ1-5,TRBV7-8,-,TGTGCCAGCAGCGCCTGGACAGGGAGGGATCAGCCCCAGCATTTT,CASSAWTGRDQPQHF
-,TRBJ1-6,TRBV19,-,TGTGCCAGTAGTATAGATGCAGGTTCGGATTCACCCCTCCACTTT,CASSIDAGSDSPLHF
-,TRBJ1-1,TRBV6-5,-,TGTGCCAGCTTTCGGACAGCGAACACTGAAGCTTTCTTT,CASFRTANTEAFF
-,TRBJ1-1,TRBV7-2,-,TGTGCCAGCAGCGAGGGAGGGGGGCTACGGACTGAAGCTTTCTTT,CASSEGGGLRTEAFF
TRBD1,TRBJ2-3,TRBV6-4,-,TGTGCCAGCAGTCCGACAGGGAGTGCCACAGATACGCAGTATTTT,CASSPTGSATDTQYF
-,TRBJ1-1,TRBV7-2,-,TGTGCCAGCAGCGTCCGGTCTACCACTGAAGCTTTCTTT,CASSVRSTTEAFF
TRBD1,TRBJ1-1,TRBV5-1,-,TGCGCCAGCAGCTTGGTATTTGGACAGGGGAGCACTGAAGCTTTCTTT,CASSLVFGQGSTEAFF
TRBD1,TRBJ1-5,TRBV27,-,TGTGCCAGCAGATCGGGACAGTTTAGCAATCAGCCCCAGCATTTT,CASRSGQFSNQPQHF
TRBD1,TRBJ1-6,TRBV9,once,TGTGCCAGCTCGGGACAGGGGAATTCACCCCTCCACTTT,CASSGQGNSPLHF
TRBD1,TRBJ2-1,TRBV3-1/TRBV3-2,-,TGTGCCAGCAGCCAACAACAGGGGGCATACAATGAGCAGTTCTTC,CASSQQQGAYNEQFF
TRBD2,TRBJ2-2,TRBV18,once,TGTGCCAGCTCACCACCGGGGTCGCTAGCGGGGGCTACGAACACCGGGGAGCTGTTTTTT,CASSPPGSLAGATNTGELFF
TRBD2,TRBJ2-3,TRBV11-2,-,TGTGCCAGCAGCGCTAGCGGGGGGGGAACAGATACGCAGTATTTT,CASSASGGGTDTQYF
TRBD1,TRBJ1-6,TRBV19,-,TGTGCCAGTAGAGCGACCGGGACAGGGGATAATTCACCCCTCCACTTT,CASRATGTGDNSPLHF
-,TRBJ2-7,TRBV7-9,-,TGTGCCAGCAGCTTAGCTCCAGGTTTTGAGCAGTACTTC,CASSLAPGFEQYF
TRBD1,TRBJ1-4,TRBV5-1,-,TGCGCCAGCAGCTTGGCCTCAGGGGGTAGTGAAAAACTGTTTTTT,CASSLASGGSEKLFF
TRBD2,TRBJ2-7,TRBV7-2,-,TGTGCCAGCAGCTTCGGGGGGGGACCCTACGAGCAGTACTTC,CASSFGGGPYEQYF
-,TRBJ1-5,TRBV5-1,-,TGCGCCAGCAGCTTGGTTGGGGCGGGCAATCAGCCCCAGCATTTT,CASSLVGAGNQPQHF